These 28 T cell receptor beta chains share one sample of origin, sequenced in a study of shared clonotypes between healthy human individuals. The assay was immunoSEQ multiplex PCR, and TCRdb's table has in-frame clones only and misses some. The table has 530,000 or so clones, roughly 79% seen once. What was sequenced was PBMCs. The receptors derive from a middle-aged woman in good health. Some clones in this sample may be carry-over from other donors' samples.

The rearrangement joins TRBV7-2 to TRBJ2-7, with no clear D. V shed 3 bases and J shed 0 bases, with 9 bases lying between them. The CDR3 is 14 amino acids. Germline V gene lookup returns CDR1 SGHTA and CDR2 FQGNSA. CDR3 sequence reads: CASSLSAYSYEQYF. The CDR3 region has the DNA TGTGCCAGCAGCTTGTCGGCATACTCCTACGAGCAGTACTTC.

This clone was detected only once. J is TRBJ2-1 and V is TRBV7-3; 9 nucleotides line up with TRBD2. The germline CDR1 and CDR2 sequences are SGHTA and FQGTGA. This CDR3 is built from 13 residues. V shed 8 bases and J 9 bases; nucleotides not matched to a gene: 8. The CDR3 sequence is CASGLAGLGEQFF. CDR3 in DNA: TGTGCCAGCGGGCTAGCGGGATTGGGTGAGCAGTTCTTC.

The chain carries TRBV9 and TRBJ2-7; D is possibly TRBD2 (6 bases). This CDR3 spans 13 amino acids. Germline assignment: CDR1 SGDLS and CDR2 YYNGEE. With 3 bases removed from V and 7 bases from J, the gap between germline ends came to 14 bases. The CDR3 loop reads CASSGFFGGEQYF. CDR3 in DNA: TGTGCCAGCAGCGGGTTTTTTGGGGGGGAGCAGTACTTC.

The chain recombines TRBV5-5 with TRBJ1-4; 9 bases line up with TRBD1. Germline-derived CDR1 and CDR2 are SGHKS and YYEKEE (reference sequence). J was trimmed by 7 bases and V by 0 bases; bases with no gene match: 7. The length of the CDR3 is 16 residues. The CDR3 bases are TGTGCCAGCAGCTTGGACGTCGGGACAGGGAGTGAAAAACTGTTTTTT. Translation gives CASSLDVGTGSEKLFF.

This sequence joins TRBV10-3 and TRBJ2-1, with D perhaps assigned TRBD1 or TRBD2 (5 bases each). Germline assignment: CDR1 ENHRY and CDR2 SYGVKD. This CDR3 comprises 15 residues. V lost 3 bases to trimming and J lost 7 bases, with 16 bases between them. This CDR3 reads CAISESRDAANEQFF. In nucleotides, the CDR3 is TGTGCCATCAGTGAATCAAGGGACGCTGCAAATGAGCAGTTCTTC.

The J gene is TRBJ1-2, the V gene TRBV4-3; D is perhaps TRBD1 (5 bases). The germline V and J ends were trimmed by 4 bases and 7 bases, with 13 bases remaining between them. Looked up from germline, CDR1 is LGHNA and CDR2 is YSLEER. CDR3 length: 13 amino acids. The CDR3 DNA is TGCGCCAGCAGCCCACAAGTCCAGGGTGGCTACACCTTC. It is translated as CASSPQVQGGYTF.

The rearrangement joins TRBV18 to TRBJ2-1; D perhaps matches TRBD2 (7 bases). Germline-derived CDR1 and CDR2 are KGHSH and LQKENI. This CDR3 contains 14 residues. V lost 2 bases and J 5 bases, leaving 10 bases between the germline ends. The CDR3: CASSPAGADNEQFF. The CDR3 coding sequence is TGTGCCAGCTCACCAGCGGGGGCCGACAATGAGCAGTTCTTC. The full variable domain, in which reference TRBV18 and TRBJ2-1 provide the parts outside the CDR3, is NAGVMQNPRHLVRRRGQEARLRCSPMKGHSHVYWYRQLPEEGLKFMVYLQKENIIDESGMPKERFSAEFPKEGPSILRIQQVVRGDSAAYFCASSPAGADNEQFFGPGTRLTVL.

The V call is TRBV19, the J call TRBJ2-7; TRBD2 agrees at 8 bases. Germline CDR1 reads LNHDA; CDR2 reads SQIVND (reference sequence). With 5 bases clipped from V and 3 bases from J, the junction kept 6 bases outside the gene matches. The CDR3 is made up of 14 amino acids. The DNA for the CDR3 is TGTGCCAGTAGTCCGGGAGGGTCCTACTACGAGCAGTACTTC. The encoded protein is CASSPGGSYYEQYF.

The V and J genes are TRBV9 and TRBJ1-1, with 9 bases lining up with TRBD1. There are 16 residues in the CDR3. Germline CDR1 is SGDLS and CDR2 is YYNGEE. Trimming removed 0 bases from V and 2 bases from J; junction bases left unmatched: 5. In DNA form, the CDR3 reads TGTGCCAGCAGCGTAGGGACGACAGGGGGAAACACTGAAGCTTTCTTT. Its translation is CASSVGTTGGNTEAFF.

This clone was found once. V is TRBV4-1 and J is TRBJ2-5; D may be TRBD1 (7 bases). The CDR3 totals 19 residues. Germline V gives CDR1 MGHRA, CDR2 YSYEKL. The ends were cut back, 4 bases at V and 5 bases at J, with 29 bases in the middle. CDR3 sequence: CASSRVFDREVVESETQYF. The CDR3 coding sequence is TGCGCCAGCAGCCGAGTCTTCGACAGGGAGGTGGTGGAATCGGAGACCCAGTACTTC.

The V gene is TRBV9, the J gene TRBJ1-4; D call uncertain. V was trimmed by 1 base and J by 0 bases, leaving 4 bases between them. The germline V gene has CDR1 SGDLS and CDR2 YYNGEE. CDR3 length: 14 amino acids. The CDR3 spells CASSVQPTNEKLFF. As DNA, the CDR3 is TGTGCCAGCAGCGTACAGCCAACTAATGAAAAACTGTTTTTT.

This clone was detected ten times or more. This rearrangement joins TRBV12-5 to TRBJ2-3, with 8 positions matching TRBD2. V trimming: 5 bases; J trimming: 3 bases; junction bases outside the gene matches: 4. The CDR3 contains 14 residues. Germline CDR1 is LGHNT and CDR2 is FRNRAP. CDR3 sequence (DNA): TGTGCTAGTGGTCCAGGACTAGCAACAGATACGCAGTATTTT. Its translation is CASGPGLATDTQYF.

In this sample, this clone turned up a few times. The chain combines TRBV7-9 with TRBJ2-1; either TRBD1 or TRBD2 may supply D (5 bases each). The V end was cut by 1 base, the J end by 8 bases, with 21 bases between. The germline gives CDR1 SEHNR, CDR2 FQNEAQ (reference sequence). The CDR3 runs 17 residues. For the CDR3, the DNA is TGTGCCAGCAGCTTAGGTGCGTTGGGCGAGGGGAAGGATGAGCAGTTCTTC. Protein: CASSLGALGEGKDEQFF.

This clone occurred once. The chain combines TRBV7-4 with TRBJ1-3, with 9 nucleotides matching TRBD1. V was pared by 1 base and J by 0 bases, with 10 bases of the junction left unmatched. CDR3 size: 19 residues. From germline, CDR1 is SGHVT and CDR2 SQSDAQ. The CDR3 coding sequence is TGTGCCAGCAGCTTAGTGGGGACAGGGCCCCTGTTCTCTGGAAACACCATATATTTT. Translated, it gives CASSLVGTGPLFSGNTIYF. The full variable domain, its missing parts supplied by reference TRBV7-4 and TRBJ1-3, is GAGVSQSPRYKVAKRGRDVALRCDSISGHVTLYWYRQTLGQGSEVLTYSQSDAQRDKSGRPSGRFSAERPERSVSTLKIQRTEQGDSAVYLCASSLVGTGPLFSGNTIYFGEGSWLTVV.

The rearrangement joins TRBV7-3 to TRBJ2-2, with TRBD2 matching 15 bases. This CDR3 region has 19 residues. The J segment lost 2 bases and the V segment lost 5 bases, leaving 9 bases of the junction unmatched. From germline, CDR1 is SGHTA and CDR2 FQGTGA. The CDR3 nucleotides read TGTGCCAGCAGCCGGGGCGGACTAGCGGGAGGGCCCAACACCGGGGAGCTGTTTTTT. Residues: CASSRGGLAGGPNTGELFF.

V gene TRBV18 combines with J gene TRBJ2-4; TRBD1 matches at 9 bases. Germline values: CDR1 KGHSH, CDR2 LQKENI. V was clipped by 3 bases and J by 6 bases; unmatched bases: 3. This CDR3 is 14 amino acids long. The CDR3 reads CASSPGTGINIQYF. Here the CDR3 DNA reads TGTGCCAGCTCACCGGGGACAGGGATAAACATTCAGTACTTC.

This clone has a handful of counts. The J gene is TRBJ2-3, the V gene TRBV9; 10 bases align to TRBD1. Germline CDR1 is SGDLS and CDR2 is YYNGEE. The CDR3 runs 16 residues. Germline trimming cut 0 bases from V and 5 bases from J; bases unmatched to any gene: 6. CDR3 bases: TGTGCCAGCAGCGTAGCTGGACAGGGGGGAGTAGATACGCAGTATTTT. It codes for CASSVAGQGGVDTQYF.

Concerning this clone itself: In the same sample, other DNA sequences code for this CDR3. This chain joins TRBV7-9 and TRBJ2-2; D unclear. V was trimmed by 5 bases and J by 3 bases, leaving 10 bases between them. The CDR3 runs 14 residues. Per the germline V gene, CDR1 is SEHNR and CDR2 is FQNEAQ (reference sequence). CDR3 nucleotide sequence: TGTGCCAGCAGCCCCCGGGCCTACACCGGGGAGCTGTTTTTT. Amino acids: CASSPRAYTGELFF.

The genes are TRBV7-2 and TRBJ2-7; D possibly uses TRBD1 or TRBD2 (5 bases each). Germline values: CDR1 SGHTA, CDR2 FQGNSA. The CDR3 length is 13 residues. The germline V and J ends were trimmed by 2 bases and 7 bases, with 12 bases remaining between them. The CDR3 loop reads CASSLHGTREQYF. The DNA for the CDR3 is TGTGCCAGCAGCTTACATGGGACCCGAGAGCAGTACTTC.

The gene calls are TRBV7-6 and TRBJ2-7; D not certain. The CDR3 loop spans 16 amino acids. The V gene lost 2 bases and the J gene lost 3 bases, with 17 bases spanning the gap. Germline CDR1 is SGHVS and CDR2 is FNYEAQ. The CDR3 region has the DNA TGTGCCAGCAGCTTAAGTAGTGCCAGTTCGGGCTACGAGCAGTACTTC. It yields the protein CASSLSSASSGYEQYF.

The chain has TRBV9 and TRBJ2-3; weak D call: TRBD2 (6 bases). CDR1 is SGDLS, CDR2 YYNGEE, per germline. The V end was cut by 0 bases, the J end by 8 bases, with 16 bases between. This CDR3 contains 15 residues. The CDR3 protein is CASSVGMGPAGTQYF. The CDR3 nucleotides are TGTGCCAGCAGCGTAGGTATGGGCCCAGCGGGTACGCAGTATTTT.

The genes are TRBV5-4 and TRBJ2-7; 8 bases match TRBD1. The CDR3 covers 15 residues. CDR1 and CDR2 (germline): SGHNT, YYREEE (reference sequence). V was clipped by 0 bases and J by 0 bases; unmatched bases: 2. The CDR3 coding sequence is TGTGCCAGCAGCTTGGGGGGACAGGCCTCCTACGAGCAGTACTTC. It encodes CASSLGGQASYEQYF.

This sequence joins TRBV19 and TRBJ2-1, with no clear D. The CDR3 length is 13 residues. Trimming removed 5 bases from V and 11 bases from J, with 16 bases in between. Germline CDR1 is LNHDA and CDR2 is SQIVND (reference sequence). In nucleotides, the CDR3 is TGTGCCAGTAGTGTCCCCCCCGCCCACAAGCAGTTCTTC. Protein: CASSVPPAHKQFF. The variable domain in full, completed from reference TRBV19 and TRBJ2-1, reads DGGITQSPKYLFRKEGQNVTLSCEQNLNHDAMYWYRQDPGQGLRLIYYSQIVNDFQKGDIAEGYSVSREKKESFPLTVTSAQKNPTAFYLCASSVPPAHKQFFGPGTRLTVL.

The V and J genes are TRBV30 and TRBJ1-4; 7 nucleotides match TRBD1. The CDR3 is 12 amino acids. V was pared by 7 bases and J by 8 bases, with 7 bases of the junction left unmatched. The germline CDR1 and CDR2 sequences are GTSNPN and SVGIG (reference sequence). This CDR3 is CASYRGGEKLFF. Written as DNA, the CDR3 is TGTGCCTCCTACAGAGGGGGCGAAAAACTGTTTTTT.

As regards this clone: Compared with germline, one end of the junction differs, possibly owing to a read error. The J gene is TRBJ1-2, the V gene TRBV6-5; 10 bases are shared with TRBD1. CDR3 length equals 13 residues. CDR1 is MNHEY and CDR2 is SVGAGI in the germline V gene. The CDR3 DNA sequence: TGTGCCATCAGTGAGTCGGGACAGGGGGGCTACACCTTC. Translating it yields CAISESGQGGYTF.

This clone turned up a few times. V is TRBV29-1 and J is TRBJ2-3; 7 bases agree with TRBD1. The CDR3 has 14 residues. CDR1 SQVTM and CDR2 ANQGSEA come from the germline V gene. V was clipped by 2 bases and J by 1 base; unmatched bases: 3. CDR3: CSVENGQGTDTQYF. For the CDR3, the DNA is TGCAGCGTTGAAAACGGACAGGGCACAGATACGCAGTATTTT.

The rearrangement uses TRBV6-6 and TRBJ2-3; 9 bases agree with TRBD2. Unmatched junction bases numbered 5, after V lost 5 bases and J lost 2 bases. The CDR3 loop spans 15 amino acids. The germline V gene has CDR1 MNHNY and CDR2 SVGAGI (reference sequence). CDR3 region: CASSTPGLATDTQYF. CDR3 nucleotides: TGTGCCAGCAGTACGCCGGGACTAGCCACAGATACGCAGTATTTT.

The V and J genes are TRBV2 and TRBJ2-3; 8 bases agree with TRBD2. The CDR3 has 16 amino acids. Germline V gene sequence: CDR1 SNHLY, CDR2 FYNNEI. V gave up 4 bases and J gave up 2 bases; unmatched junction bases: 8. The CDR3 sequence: CASSVGGDRSTDTQYF. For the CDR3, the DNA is TGTGCCAGCAGTGTCGGGGGGGATCGATCCACAGATACGCAGTATTTT.